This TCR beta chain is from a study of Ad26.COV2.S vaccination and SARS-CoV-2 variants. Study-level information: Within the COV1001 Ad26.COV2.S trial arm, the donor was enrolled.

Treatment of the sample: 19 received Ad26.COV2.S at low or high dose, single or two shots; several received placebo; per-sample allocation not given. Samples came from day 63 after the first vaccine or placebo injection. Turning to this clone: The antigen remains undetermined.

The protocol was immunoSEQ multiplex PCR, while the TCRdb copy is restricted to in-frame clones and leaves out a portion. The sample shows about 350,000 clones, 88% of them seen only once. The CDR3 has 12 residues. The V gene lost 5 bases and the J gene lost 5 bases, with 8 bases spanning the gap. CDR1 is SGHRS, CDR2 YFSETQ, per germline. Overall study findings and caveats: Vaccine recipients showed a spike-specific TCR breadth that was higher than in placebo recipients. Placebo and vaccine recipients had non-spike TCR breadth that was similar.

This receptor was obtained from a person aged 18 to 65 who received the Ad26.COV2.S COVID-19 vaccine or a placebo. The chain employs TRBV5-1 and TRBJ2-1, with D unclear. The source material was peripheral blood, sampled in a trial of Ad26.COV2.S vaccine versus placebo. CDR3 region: CASRASDNEQFF. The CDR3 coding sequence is TGCGCCAGCAGAGCCAGCGACAATGAGCAGTTCTTC. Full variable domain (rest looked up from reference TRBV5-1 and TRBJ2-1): KAGVTQTPRYLIKTRGQQVTLSCSPISGHRSVSWYQQTPGQGLQFLFEYFSETQRNKGNFPGRFSGRQFSNSRSEMNVSTLELGDSALYLCASRASDNEQFFGPGTRLTVL.